Following are 13 T cell receptor beta chains from one sample sequenced in a study of T cell responses to AZD1222 COVID-19 vaccine. Clones were read by immunoSEQ multiplex PCR, and TCRdb kept only the in-frame ones, dropping some. Of 100,000 to 150,000 clones listed, approximately 90% are singletons. The source material was peripheral blood, sampled 28 days after the second AZD1222 dose. The origin of the receptors is an adult who received the AZD1222 COVID-19 vaccine.

The chain uses TRBV25-1 and TRBJ2-7; the D is unclear. The CDR3 loop spans 13 amino acids. Germline V lookup: CDR1 MGHDK, CDR2 SYGVNS. The V end was cut by 0 bases, the J end by 3 bases, with 6 bases between. CDR3 bases: TGTGCCAGCAGTGAATACGGCAGCTACGAGCAGTACTTC. This codes for CASSEYGSYEQYF.

The chain employs TRBV19 and TRBJ1-4; D gene ambiguous. The CDR3 runs 17 residues. The V end was cut by 2 bases, the J end by 0 bases, with 13 bases between. Germline CDR1 and CDR2: LNHDA and SQIVND (reference sequence). CDR3 loop: CASSIKVDGTTNEKLFF. As DNA, the CDR3 is TGTGCCAGTAGTATAAAGGTGGACGGGACAACTAATGAAAAACTGTTTTTT. Full variable domain (rest looked up from reference TRBV19 and TRBJ1-4): DGGITQSPKYLFRKEGQNVTLSCEQNLNHDAMYWYRQDPGQGLRLIYYSQIVNDFQKGDIAEGYSVSREKKESFPLTVTSAQKNPTAFYLCASSIKVDGTTNEKLFFGSGTQLSVL.

The genes are TRBV28 and TRBJ1-4, with 9 bases matching TRBD1. The CDR3 contains 17 residues. V dropped 3 bases and J dropped 8; count of bases not matched to a gene: 13. The germline gives CDR1 MDHEN, CDR2 SYDVKM. This CDR3 reads CASSFNAGTGQREKLFF. The CDR3 DNA is TGTGCCAGCAGTTTCAATGCCGGGACAGGGCAAAGGGAAAAACTGTTTTTT.

The chain has TRBV14 and TRBJ1-1; D is unresolved. Germline V CDR1 and CDR2: SGHDN, FVKESK. V was pared by 0 bases and J by 6 bases, with 8 bases between. CDR3 length: 13 amino acids. CDR3 sequence reads: CASSQDIWPEAFF. Here the CDR3 DNA reads TGTGCCAGCAGCCAAGATATCTGGCCTGAAGCTTTCTTT.

The rearrangement joins TRBV21-1 to TRBJ1-4. TRBV21-1 is listed as a pseudogene. The CDR3 has 15 amino acids. For the CDR3, the DNA is TGTGCCAGCATCTTCGTTAGAGGGGGGCCTAGGGAACTGTTTTTT. As protein: CASIFVRGGPRELFF.

CDR3 in amino acids: CASSLSTDSANTGELFF. In DNA form, the CDR3 reads TGTGCCAGCAGTTTAAGTACCGACAGCGCGAACACCGGGGAGCTGTTTTTT. The chain combines TRBV28 with TRBJ2-2; weak D call: TRBD1 (5 bases). The ends were cut back, 2 bases at V and 0 bases at J, with 13 bases in the middle. This CDR3 contains 17 residues. CDR1 and CDR2 from the germline V gene are MDHEN and SYDVKM.

This chain connects TRBV5-6 to TRBJ1-1, with D maybe TRBD1 (6 bases). This CDR3 spans 17 amino acids. CDR1 is SGHDT and CDR2 is YYEEEE in the germline V gene. V lost 4 bases, J lost 4 bases, and 23 bases lay in between. The CDR3 loop reads CASSAPGTQPWGTEAFF. CDR3 DNA sequence: TGTGCCAGCAGCGCCCCCGGGACACAACCCTGGGGCACTGAAGCTTTCTTT.

This clone was observed a few times. V gene TRBV29-1 combines with J gene TRBJ1-1; D is possibly TRBD1 (6 bases). This CDR3 has 14 residues. Germline V gene data show CDR1 as SQVTM and CDR2 as ANQGSEA. V dropped 6 bases and J dropped 1 base, with 15 bases sitting between them. The CDR3 DNA reads as TGCAGCGTGACGGGCAACAGGGCGAACACTGAAGCTTTCTTT. Encoded protein: CSVTGNRANTEAFF.

The chain couples TRBV3-1 (or the pseudogene TRBV3-2) to TRBJ1-2; maybe TRBD1 (6 bases). The CDR3 has 16 residues. The V end was cut by 4 bases, the J end by 2 bases, with 17 bases between. Germline V gene data show CDR1 as LGHDT and CDR2 as YNNKEL (reference sequence). For the CDR3, the DNA is TGTGCCAGCAGCCCAAAACGCGGGGACATAAACTATGGCTACACCTTC. Its translation is CASSPKRGDINYGYTF.

The rearrangement links TRBV19 to TRBJ1-2; TRBD1 aligns across 10 bases. This CDR3 comprises 16 residues. After removal of 6 bases from V and 3 bases from J, the junction contained 10 bases not matched to a gene. Per germline, CDR1 LNHDA and CDR2 SQIVND (reference sequence). The DNA for the CDR3 is TGTGCCAGTAGATTTACCGCCGGGACAGGGGACTATGGCTACACCTTC. It encodes CASRFTAGTGDYGYTF.

This sequence joins TRBV4-1 and TRBJ2-3; 7 positions agree with TRBD1. The germline CDR1 and CDR2 sequences are MGHRA and YSYEKL. The CDR3 is made up of 15 amino acids. V lost 1 base, J lost 6 bases, and 7 bases stayed unmatched. The DNA for the CDR3 is TGCGCCAGCAGCCAAGGGTCTAGGGGGCATGATACGCAGTATTTT. Its translation: CASSQGSRGHDTQYF.

The gene calls are TRBV28 and TRBJ1-2; no firm D call. The CDR3 runs 12 residues. The V gene's germline CDR1 is MDHEN and CDR2 SYDVKM. Trimming pared 6 bases from V and 8 bases from J, leaving 13 bases between. DNA for the CDR3: TGTGCCAGCAGAAGCCCCCCGGGGGGCTACACCTTC. Its translation: CASRSPPGGYTF.

The V gene is TRBV29-1, the J gene TRBJ1-1; no firm D call. Germline assignment: CDR1 SQVTM and CDR2 ANQGSEA. V dropped 1 base and J dropped 8 bases, with 11 bases sitting between them. The CDR3 is 12 amino acids. DNA of the CDR3: TGCAGCGTTGAAGGGGAGGGTTTGGAAGCTTTCTTT. It specifies CSVEGEGLEAFF.